The subject of this entry is one T cell receptor (beta chain). Terminally differentiated effector memory CD45RA+ cells were left out of the naive CD8 fraction, which was CD45RO-negative and positively selected for CCR7. Generated by immunoSEQ multiplex PCR, the TCRdb table keeps only in-frame clones and is missing some. The data hold millions of clones, with approximately 94% observed a single time. The sample belongs to a study of shared clonotypes between healthy human individuals. Overall study: Each donor contributed plates that comprised three CD4 naive, three CD4 memory, two CD8 naive and one CD8 memory.

CDR1 MNHEY and CDR2 SVGAGI come from the germline V gene. V lost 3 bases, J lost 4 bases, and 6 bases stayed unmatched. The CDR3 loop spans 16 amino acids. The V and J genes are TRBV6-5 and TRBJ2-1; 10 nucleotides match TRBD2. The sequencing sample was made of naive CD8+ T cells sorted from blood. The source of this sequence is a man in his late teens or twenties in good health. CDR3 nucleotides: TGTGCCAGCAGTTATCAAGGACTAGCGGATTACAATGAGCAGTTCTTC. It translates to CASSYQGLADYNEQFF.